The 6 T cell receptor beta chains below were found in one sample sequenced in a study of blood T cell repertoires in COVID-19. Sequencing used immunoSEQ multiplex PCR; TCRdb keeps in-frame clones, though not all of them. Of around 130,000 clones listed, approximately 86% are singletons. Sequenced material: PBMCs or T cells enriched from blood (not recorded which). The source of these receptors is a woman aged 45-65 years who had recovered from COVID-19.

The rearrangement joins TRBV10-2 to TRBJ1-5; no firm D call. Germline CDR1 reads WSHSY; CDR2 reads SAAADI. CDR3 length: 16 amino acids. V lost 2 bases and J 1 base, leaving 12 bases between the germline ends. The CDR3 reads CASSEPPGNSNQPQHF. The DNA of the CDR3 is TGCGCCAGCAGTGAGCCGCCGGGAAACAGCAATCAGCCCCAGCATTTT.

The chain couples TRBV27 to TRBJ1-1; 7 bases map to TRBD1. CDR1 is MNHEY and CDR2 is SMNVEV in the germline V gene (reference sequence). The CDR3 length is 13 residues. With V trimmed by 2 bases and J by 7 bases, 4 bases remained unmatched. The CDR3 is CASSLGQESEAFF. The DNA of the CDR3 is TGTGCCAGCAGTTTAGGACAGGAGAGTGAAGCTTTCTTT.

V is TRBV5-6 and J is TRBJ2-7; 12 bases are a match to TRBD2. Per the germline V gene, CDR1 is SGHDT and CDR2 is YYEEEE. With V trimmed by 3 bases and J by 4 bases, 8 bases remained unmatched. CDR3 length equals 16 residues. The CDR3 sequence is CASSSVLAGGSYEQYF. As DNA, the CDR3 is TGTGCCAGCAGCTCCGTACTAGCGGGGGGATCGTACGAGCAGTACTTC.

CDR3 residues: CASSSGLTYGYTF. The CDR3 DNA is TGTGCCAGCAGCTCGGGACTGACCTATGGCTACACCTTC. The chain recombines TRBV5-6 with TRBJ1-2; D possibly corresponds to TRBD1 (5 bases). Trimming cost V 3 bases and J 4 bases, with 10 bases left between them. Germline V gene data show CDR1 as SGHDT and CDR2 as YYEEEE. CDR3 size: 13 residues.

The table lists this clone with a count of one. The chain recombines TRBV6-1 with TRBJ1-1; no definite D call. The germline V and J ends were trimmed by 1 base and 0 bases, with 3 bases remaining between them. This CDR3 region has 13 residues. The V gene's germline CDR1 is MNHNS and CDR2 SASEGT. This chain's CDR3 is CASSEVMNTEAFF. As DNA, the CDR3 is TGTGCCAGCAGTGAAGTCATGAACACTGAAGCTTTCTTT.

CDR3 amino acids: CASSQEPGTSYNEQFF. Written as DNA, the CDR3 is TGCGCCAGCAGCCAAGAACCTGGGACTTCCTACAATGAGCAGTTCTTC. The chain joins TRBV4-3 to TRBJ2-1; tentative D call: TRBD2 (6 bases). This CDR3 is 16 amino acids long. Germline values: CDR1 LGHNA, CDR2 YSLEER. V lost 0 bases, J lost 1 base, and 10 bases lay in between.